This TCR beta chain was obtained from a study of CD8+CD57+ T cells in acquired aplastic anemia. Sequencing was done on patients that had shown CD8+CD57+ cell expansion by flow cytometry. V trimming: 1 base; J trimming: 0 bases; junction bases outside the gene matches: 8. This CDR3 is 18 amino acids long. Germline V gene data show CDR1 as SGHAT and CDR2 as FQDESV (reference sequence). Genomic DNA acted as the template from which TCR beta VDJ combination and CDR3 sequence profiling were carried out. TCRdb recomputed calls from the reads with MiXCR, one row per CDR3 protein. Here the sample spans 150,000 to 200,000 distinct CDR3 sequences, around 48% being singletons. Only one count was recorded for this clonotype.

This receptor was obtained from a human donor with aplastic anemia. Sequencing was carried out using sorted CD4+, CD8+, or CD8+CD57+ T cells (not recorded which) from PBMCs. The V and J genes are TRBV11-1 and TRBJ2-3; 9 bases map to TRBD2. CDR3 in amino acids: CASSLEVLAGSSTDTQYF. Written as DNA, the CDR3 is TGTGCCAGCAGCTTAGAGGTACTAGCGGGCTCTAGCACAGATACGCAGTATTTT.